This T cell receptor beta chain was recovered during a study of control samples from healthy donors and cancer patients (dated by TCRdb to the early 2020s). A word on this clone: The clone's antigen remains unknown. Base-call qualities are not available, and no considerably larger clone is one nucleotide away.

A distance of 13 bases separates the germline ends of V and J, which lose 3 bases and 7 bases respectively. Based on the germline V gene, the CDR1 and CDR2 sequences are SNHLY and FYNNEI. The CDR3 holds 14 amino acids from the cysteine to the phenylalanine. This entry keeps only the CDR3 DNA: 42 bases, framed from base 1. The method behind the library was the immunoSEQ multiplex PCR assay. TCRdb mirrors the immuneACCESS table, restricted to in-frame sequences. Some clones are absent from its copies; in checked studies, under half trace to an unresolved V gene, and the reason for the others is unknown. This sample gives 50,000 or so clones in total; 85% to 95% of them show up just once. The ten most abundant clones make up 23% of the sample.

The material sequenced was PBMCs. The receptor's source is a woman aged 45-59 years with head and neck cancer. The V and J genes are TRBV2 and TRBJ2-1; no D gene is confidently identified. The nucleotide sequence is TGTGCCAGCAGTGAGAGTAGGGTCGGGAATGAGCAGTTCTTC. Protein translation: CASSESRVGNEQFF. Here the CDR3 is joined to the reference TRBV2 and TRBJ2-1 genes, and the full variable domain is: EPEVTQTPSHQVTQMGQEVILRCVPISNHLYFYWYRQILGQKVEFLVSFYNNEISEKSEIFDDQFSVERPDGSNFTLKIRSTKLEDSAMYFCASSESRVGNEQFFGPGTRLTVL.